The rows below give T cell receptor beta chains drawn from one sample of a study of blood T cell repertoires in COVID-19. The assay was immunoSEQ multiplex PCR, and TCRdb's table has in-frame clones only and misses some. The sample lists fewer than 250,000 clones; about 88% were seen once. The sample comprised peripheral blood. The receptors here all came from a human donor in a cohort sampled during active COVID-19. CDR3s include the opening cysteine and the closing phenylalanine or tryptophan. The D gene is left open where the match is weak. Size is omitted from some rows. Given values are once, few, many or a class for expanded clones.

clone_size j_call v_call d_call cdr3_aa cdr3_nt
NA TRBJ2-1 TRBV9 TRBD2 CASSGGPLAGSYNEQFF TGTGCCAGCAGCGGAGGACCACTAGCGGGCTCCTACAATGAGCAGTTCTTC
NA TRBJ2-1 TRBV11-3 TRBD2 CASSLTDHSGELNEQFF TGTGCCAGCAGCTTAACCGATCATAGCGGGGAGCTCAATGAGCAGTTCTTC
NA TRBJ1-2 TRBV7-2 NA CASTDRRGAWGYTF TGTGCCAGCACCGACCGCCGGGGGGCATGGGGCTACACCTTC
NA TRBJ2-7 TRBV7-2 TRBD2 CASSTTSGSGAYEQYF TGTGCCAGCAGCACGACTAGCGGGAGTGGGGCCTACGAGCAGTACTTC
NA TRBJ2-7 TRBV25-1 NA CASVGWGTSYEQYF TGTGCCAGCGTAGGATGGGGCACCAGCTACGAGCAGTACTTC
NA TRBJ2-2 TRBV6-5 NA CASSSGTIVTGELFF TGTGCCAGCAGTTCCGGGACAATCGTCACCGGGGAGCTGTTTTTT
NA TRBJ1-1 TRBV5-4 NA CASRTSGTTNTEAFF TGTGCCAGCAGAACATCCGGGACAACGAACACTGAAGCTTTCTTT
few TRBJ2-7 TRBV30 TRBD1 CAWRGQWEQYF TGTGCCTGGAGGGGACAGTGGGAGCAGTACTTC
once TRBJ2-5 TRBV3-1/TRBV3-2 NA CASSQDRRGVYF TGTGCCAGCAGCCAAGATCGCCGGGGTGTGTACTTC
NA TRBJ2-1 TRBV5-1 TRBD2 CASSLEGGSTYNEQFF TGCGCCAGCAGCTTGGAGGGCGGGAGTACCTACAATGAGCAGTTCTTC
NA TRBJ1-2 TRBV7-9 NA CASSSADGGERGYTF TGTGCCAGCAGCTCAGCGGACGGAGGGGAACGCGGCTACACCTTC
NA TRBJ1-4 TRBV10-1 NA CASTPRQGRGYQTNEKLFF TGCGCCAGCACCCCACGGCAAGGCAGGGGATATCAAACTAATGAAAAACTGTTTTTT
once TRBJ2-1 TRBV6-5 TRBD1 CASSYGQGAVNEQFF TGTGCCAGCAGTTATGGACAGGGGGCCGTCAATGAGCAGTTCTTC
NA TRBJ2-5 TRBV28 TRBD1 CASSFPRGGGSETQYF TGTGCCAGCAGTTTTCCTAGAGGGGGCGGTTCGGAGACCCAGTACTTC
NA TRBJ1-2 TRBV3-1/TRBV3-2 NA CASSRIDSSYGYTF TGTGCCAGCAGCCGTATAGACAGCTCCTATGGCTACACCTTC
once TRBJ1-5 TRBV7-2 NA CASSLGPGGGNQPQHF TGTGCCAGCAGCTTAGGCCCAGGTGGCGGCAATCAGCCCCAGCATTTT
once TRBJ1-4 TRBV7-9 NA CASSQGRTNEKLFF TGTGCCAGCAGCCAGGGTAGAACTAATGAAAAACTGTTTTTT
NA TRBJ2-7 TRBV23-1 NA CASSQSRQGSYEQYF TGCGCCAGCAGTCAATCGAGGCAGGGCTCCTACGAGCAGTACTTC
NA TRBJ2-3 TRBV18 TRBD2 CASSPPGLAGVMDTQYF TGTGCCAGCTCACCACCGGGACTAGCGGGGGTAATGGATACGCAGTATTTT
NA TRBJ1-2 TRBV18 TRBD1 CASSPFSGGEGYTF TGTGCCAGCTCACCATTCTCAGGGGGCGAGGGCTACACCTTC
NA TRBJ2-1 TRBV4-3 TRBD1 CASSQDRRQGANNEQFF TGCGCCAGCAGCCAAGATCGTCGACAGGGGGCGAACAATGAGCAGTTCTTC
once TRBJ1-4 TRBV5-1 NA CASSPDSPATNEKLFF TGCGCCAGCAGCCCGGACAGCCCTGCAACTAATGAAAAACTGTTTTTT
NA TRBJ2-7 TRBV7-2 TRBD2 CASSWPQAGGGRSYEQYF TGTGCCAGCAGCTGGCCCCAGGCGGGGGGCGGGCGATCCTACGAGCAGTACTTC
NA TRBJ1-5 TRBV6-2/TRBV6-3 TRBD1 CASSYSVWDRSNQPQHF TGTGCCAGCAGTTACTCTGTGTGGGACAGAAGCAATCAGCCCCAGCATTTT
NA TRBJ2-4 TRBV7-9 TRBD2 CASSLAGGDIQYF TGTGCCAGCAGCTTAGCGGGAGGGGACATTCAGTACTTC
NA TRBJ2-7 TRBV16 NA CASSQSNREQYF TGTGCCAGCAGCCAATCCAACCGGGAGCAGTACTTC
once TRBJ2-7 TRBV30 NA CAWSVDKSYEQYF TGTGCCTGGAGTGTAGACAAGTCCTACGAGCAGTACTTC
NA TRBJ2-5 TRBV9 NA CASSVGGGQETQYF TGTGCCAGCAGCGTAGGTGGAGGACAAGAGACCCAGTACTTC
NA TRBJ2-7 TRBV5-1 NA CASSLGASYEQYF TGCGCCAGCAGCCTGGGGGCATCCTACGAGCAGTACTTC
NA TRBJ2-5 TRBV7-9 NA CASSPEQYQETQYF TGTGCCAGCAGCCCAGAACAGTACCAAGAGACCCAGTACTTC
NA TRBJ1-1 TRBV6-6 NA CASSDPWGRAFF TGTGCCAGCAGTGACCCATGGGGGCGAGCTTTCTTT
NA TRBJ1-2 TRBV28 NA CASHPMQGLYYGYTF TGTGCCAGCCATCCAATGCAGGGGCTATACTATGGCTACACCTTC
NA TRBJ2-7 TRBV3-1/TRBV3-2 TRBD1 CASSRGQGWTEQYF TGTGCCAGCAGCCGGGGACAGGGCTGGACGGAGCAGTACTTC
NA TRBJ2-1 TRBV29-1 NA CSVEGVRVRGEQFF TGCAGCGTTGAAGGGGTGAGGGTAAGAGGGGAGCAGTTCTTC